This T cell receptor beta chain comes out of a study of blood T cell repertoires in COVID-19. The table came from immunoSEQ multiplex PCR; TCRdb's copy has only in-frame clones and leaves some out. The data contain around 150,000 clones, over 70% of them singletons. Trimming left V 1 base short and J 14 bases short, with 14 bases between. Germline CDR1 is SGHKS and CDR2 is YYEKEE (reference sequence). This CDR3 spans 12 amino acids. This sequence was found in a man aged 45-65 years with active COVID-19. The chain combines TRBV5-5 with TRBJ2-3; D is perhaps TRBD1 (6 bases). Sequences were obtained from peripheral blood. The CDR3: CASSLWTDQGYF. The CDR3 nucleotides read TGTGCCAGCAGCTTGTGGACAGATCAAGGGTATTTT.